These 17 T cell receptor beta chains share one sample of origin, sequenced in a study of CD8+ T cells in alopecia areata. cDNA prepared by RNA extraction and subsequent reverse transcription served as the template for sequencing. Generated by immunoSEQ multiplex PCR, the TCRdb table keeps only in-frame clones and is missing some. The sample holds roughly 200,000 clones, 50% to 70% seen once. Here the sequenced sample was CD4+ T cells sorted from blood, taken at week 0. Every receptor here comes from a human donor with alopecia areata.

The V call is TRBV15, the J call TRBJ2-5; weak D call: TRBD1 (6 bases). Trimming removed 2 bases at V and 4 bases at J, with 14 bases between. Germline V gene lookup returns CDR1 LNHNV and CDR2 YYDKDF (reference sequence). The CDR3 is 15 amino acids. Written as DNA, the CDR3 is TGTGCCACCAGCAGAACCATGGACAGTAGAGAGACCCAGTACTTC. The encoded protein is CATSRTMDSRETQYF.

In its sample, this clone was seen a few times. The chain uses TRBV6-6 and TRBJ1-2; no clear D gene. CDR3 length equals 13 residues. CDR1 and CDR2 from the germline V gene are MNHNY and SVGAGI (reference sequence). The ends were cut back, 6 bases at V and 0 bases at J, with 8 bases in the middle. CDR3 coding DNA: TGTGCCAGCAGGAGCCGGGCTAACTATGGCTACACCTTC. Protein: CASRSRANYGYTF.

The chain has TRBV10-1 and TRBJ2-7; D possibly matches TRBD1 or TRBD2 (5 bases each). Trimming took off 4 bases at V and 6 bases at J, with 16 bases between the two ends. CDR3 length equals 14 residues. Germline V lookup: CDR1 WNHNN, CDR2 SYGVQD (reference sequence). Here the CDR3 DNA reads TGCGCCAGCAGTGCACCCGGGGACCTCCGCGAGCAGTACTTC. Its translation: CASSAPGDLREQYF.

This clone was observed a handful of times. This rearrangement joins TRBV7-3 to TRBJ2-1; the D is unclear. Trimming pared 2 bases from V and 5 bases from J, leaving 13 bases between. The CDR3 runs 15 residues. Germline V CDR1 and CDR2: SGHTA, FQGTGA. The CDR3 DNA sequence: TGTGCCAGCAGCTTATCCGATCTAGGGAACAATGAGCAGTTCTTC. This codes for CASSLSDLGNNEQFF.

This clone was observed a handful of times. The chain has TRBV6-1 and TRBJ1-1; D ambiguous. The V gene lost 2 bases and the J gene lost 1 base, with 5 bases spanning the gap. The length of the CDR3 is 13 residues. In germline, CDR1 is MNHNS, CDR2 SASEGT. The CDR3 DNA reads TGTGCCAGCAGTGAATTCTGGAACACTGAAGCTTTCTTT. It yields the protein CASSEFWNTEAFF.

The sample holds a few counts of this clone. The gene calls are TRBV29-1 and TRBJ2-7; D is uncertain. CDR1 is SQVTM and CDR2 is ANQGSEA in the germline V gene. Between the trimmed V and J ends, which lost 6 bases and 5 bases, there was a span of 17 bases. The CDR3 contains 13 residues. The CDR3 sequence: CSVGGRKAHEQYF. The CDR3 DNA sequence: TGCAGCGTGGGTGGCAGGAAAGCCCACGAGCAGTACTTC.

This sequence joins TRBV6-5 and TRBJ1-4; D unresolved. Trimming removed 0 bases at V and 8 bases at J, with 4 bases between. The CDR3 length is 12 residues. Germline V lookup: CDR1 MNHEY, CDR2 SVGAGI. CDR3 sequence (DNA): TGTGCCAGCAGTTACTCTGGAGAAAAACTGTTTTTT. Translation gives CASSYSGEKLFF.

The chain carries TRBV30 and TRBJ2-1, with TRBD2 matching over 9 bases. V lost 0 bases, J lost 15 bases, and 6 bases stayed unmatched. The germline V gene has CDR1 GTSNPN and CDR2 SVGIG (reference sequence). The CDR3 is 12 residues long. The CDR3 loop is CAWSVLAGAGFF. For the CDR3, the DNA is TGTGCCTGGAGTGTTTTAGCGGGGGCCGGGTTCTTC.

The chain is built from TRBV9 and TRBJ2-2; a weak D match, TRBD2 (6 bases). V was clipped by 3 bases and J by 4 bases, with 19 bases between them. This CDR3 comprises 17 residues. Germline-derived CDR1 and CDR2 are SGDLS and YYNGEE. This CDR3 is CASSALGRGASTGELFF. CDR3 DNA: TGTGCCAGCAGCGCCCTCGGGCGGGGAGCTTCCACCGGGGAGCTGTTTTTT. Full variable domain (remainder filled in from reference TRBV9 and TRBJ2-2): DSGVTQTPKHLITATGQRVTLRCSPRSGDLSVYWYQQSLDQGLQFLIQYYNGEERAKGNILERFSAQQFPDLHSELNLSSLELGDSALYFCASSALGRGASTGELFFGEGSRLTVL.

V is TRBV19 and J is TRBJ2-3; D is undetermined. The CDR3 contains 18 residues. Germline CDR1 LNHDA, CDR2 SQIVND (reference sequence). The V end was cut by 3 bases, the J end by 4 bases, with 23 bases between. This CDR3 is CASSISIGRRTSPDTQYF. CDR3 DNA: TGTGCCAGTAGTATTTCCATAGGCCGGCGAACATCACCAGATACGCAGTATTTT.

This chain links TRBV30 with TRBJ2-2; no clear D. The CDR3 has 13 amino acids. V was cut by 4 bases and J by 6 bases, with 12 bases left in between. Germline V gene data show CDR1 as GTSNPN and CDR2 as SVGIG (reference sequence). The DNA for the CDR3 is TGTGCCTGGAAGGCGGTGGGCCCCGGGGAGCTGTTTTTT. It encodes CAWKAVGPGELFF.

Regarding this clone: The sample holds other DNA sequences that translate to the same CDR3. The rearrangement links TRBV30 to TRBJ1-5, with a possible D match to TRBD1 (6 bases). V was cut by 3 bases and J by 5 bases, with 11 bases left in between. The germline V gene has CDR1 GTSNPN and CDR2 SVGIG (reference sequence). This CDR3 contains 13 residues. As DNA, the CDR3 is TGTGCCTGGAGCGAGAAGGGGGATCAGCCCCAGCATTTT. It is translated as CAWSEKGDQPQHF.

The CDR3 DNA follows: TGTGCCAGCTACGGACAGGGGGAACACTATGGCTACACCTTC. Its translation is CASYGQGEHYGYTF. This chain links TRBV11-2 with TRBJ1-2; 10 nucleotides line up with TRBD1. The germline CDR1 and CDR2 sequences are SGHAT and FQNNGV. The CDR3 contains 14 residues. With 8 bases clipped from V and 3 bases from J, the junction kept 6 bases outside the gene matches.

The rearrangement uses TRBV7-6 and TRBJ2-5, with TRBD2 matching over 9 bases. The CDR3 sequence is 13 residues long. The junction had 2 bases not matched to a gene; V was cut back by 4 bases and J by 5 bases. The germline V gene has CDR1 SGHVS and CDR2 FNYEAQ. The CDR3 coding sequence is TGTGCCAGCAGCTCTAGCGGGGAGGAGACCCAGTACTTC. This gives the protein CASSSSGEETQYF.

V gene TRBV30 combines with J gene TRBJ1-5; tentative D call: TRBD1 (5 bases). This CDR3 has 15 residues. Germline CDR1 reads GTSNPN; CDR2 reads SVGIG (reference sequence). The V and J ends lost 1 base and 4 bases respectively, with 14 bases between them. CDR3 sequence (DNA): TGTGCCTGGAGTGGAGGGCTGTCAGGGAATCAGCCCCAGCATTTT. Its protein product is CAWSGGLSGNQPQHF.

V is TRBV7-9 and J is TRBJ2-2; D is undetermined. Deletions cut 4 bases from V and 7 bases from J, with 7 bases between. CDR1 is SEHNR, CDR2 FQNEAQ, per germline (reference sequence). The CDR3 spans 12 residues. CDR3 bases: TGTGCCAGCAGCTCTGTGGGCGGGGAGCTGTTTTTT. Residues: CASSSVGGELFF.

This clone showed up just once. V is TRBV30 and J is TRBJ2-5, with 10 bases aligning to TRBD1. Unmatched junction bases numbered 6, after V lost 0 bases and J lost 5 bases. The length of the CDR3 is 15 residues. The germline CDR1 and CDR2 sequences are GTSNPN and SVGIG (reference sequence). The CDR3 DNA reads TGTGCCTGGAGTGTACGGACAGGGGGACGGGAGACCCAGTACTTC. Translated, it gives CAWSVRTGGRETQYF.